This T cell receptor beta chain was sequenced for a study of cytomegalovirus exposure and HLA in healthy donors (dated by TCRdb to 2015 to 2018). Notes on the research overall: According to an earlier analysis of 550 to 700 of the donors, about 179 million T cells yielded 117 million unique TCR beta sequences and approximately 280 Gb of sequence data. Approximately 310 gigabases of sequencing data and 70 million to 100 million unique TCR sequences made up an early release that covered 640 HLA-typed donors. The genetic ancestry cluster associated with self-reported Caucasian donors included around 76% of the approximately 410 genotyped donors. The study aimed to test whether cataloging public T cell receptors could reveal signatures of past pathogen exposure. The T cell repertoires of 700 or so subjects were profiled by immunosequencing and related to cytomegalovirus serostatus. Along with the approximately 670-subject first cohort, a separate validation cohort of 120 different subjects was used. To predict cytomegalovirus infection status, the study brought together high-throughput TCR immunosequencing, statistical association of individual TCRs with disease status, and machine learning. In a later analysis, previously published TCR beta repertoires from fewer than 750 donors were re-analyzed and high-resolution HLA genotyping was added so that TCR occurrence patterns could be studied. In the later analysis, no new phenotypic data were used to find candidate immune exposures; instead, reliance was placed on TCR beta sequences and their occurrence across donors. An earlier analysis of approximately 640 of the donors applied high-throughput TCR beta sequencing to assess whether each TCR beta V gene segment acted as functional or pseudogenic. Donor age, sex, ethnicity and CMV serostatus were compiled together with the repertoire data. Genome-wide SNP genotypes for about three fifths of the roughly 670 donors were used in a later genetic analysis, which treated that subset as a discovery cohort. Every discovery cohort repertoire had been produced on one sequencing platform. Both class I and class II loci were covered by HLA typing, at four-digit resolution. The number of donors typed differed by locus, with roughly 629-640 for A, B, C, DRB1 and DQB1, roughly 550 for DQA1, 600 to 610 for DPA1, and roughly 450 for DPB1. About 5 DR-DQ haplotypes were handled as single units for association and clustering, since linkage in the cohort was strong. Across 398 genotyped donors of the cohort, an average of approximately 220,000 unique TCR beta nucleotide sequences per donor were sequenced, and approximately 17% of those sequences were non-productive. Study-wide conclusions, independent of this receptor: In vitro tests confirmed that three of the cytomegalovirus-associated TCR beta chains recognize cytomegalovirus antigens. In a later analysis, more than 15,000 TCR beta sequences were associated with specific HLA alleles at a false discovery rate of 0.05. According to a later analysis, parvovirus B19, influenza, CMV and Epstein-Barr virus appeared linked to several top co-occurrence clusters. The authors suggested that the approach could potentially be generalized to other disease states and immunological phenotypes. Linkage disequilibrium might explain the correlated functional status among segregating V segments, but an unknown experimental factor could not be excluded. CMV serostatus was the only immune exposure information available for the cohort. Because the 87-base-pair reads could not distinguish some IMGT-functional V segments, including TRBV6-2 and TRBV6-3, those segments were excluded. The study listed approximately 160 TCR beta chains as associated with cytomegalovirus. This cohort had only TCR beta chains sequenced, and the lack of alpha or paired-chain data limited which features could be detected. A later genetic analysis associated a missense DCLRE1C variant with V-gene and J-gene trimming of TCR beta chains, and an independent cohort replicated the association. The classifier was reported to diagnose cytomegalovirus status with high specificity and sensitivity in both the original and validation cohorts. Because HLA typing was unavailable for some donors at each locus, only the typed subset was used in association tests. In a later analysis, HLA-associated TCR beta chains were found to be more clonally expanded and to have lower generation probabilities than equally common non-associated chains. Broadly in line with IMGT annotations, most TCR beta V segments showed up in productive rearrangements about 90% or about 30% of the time in an earlier analysis of several hundred of the donors. According to a later analysis, TCR association rates differed among HLA loci, with DRB1 alleles showing the most associated TCRs and HLA-C alleles showing the fewest. A further reported finding was that TCR beta sequences accurately predicted the HLA-A and HLA-B alleles for most subjects in the first cohort. According to a later genetic analysis, donors in an Asian-associated ancestry cluster had fewer N-insertions in productive TCRs than the approximately 670-donor mean. Seventeen rarely observed V segments, including chromosome 9 orphons, were excluded from the earlier analysis of a few hundred of the donors because counts were too low. While some public TCRs were present in many individuals, most TCR sequences turned up only very rarely across donors. A later analysis found that most CMV-associated TCR beta chains appeared HLA-restricted, with HLA associations seemingly driven largely by CMV exposure. Presence/absence analyses assumed roughly uniform sequencing depth across donors, an assumption that may not hold. When HLA alleles, especially DR and DQ, strongly co-occurred, attributing TCR associations to individual alleles was difficult. A group of highly shared sequence variants was considered likely to be a technical artifact of the sequencing pipeline.

In total, around 600 healthy bone marrow donors made up the cohort. At the time of sampling, all cohort members were nominally healthy, though unrecorded immune exposures were likely present. The donor tested CMV seronegative and was one of the 352 seronegative cohort members. A peripheral blood sample was provided by each donor, and peripheral blood mononuclear cells were used for TCR beta sequencing. Genomic DNA was extracted from the blood cell samples with the Qiagen DNeasy Blood Extraction Kit. The CDR3, from cysteine to phenylalanine, totals 14 residues. Solely the CDR3 DNA is kept, with 42 bases framed from the first base. Trimming takes 5 bases off V and 3 bases off J; junction bases not matched to a gene: 4. The germline V gene yields SNHLY for CDR1 and FYNNEI for CDR2. Notes on this clone: The antigen it recognizes is unknown. Base-call qualities are not available, and no considerably larger clone is one nucleotide away.

Libraries came from the immunoSEQ multiplex PCR assay. For the multiplex PCR, a mixture combining 60 forward primers for TCR Vbeta segments and 13 reverse primers for TCR Jbeta segments was used. A multiplex PCR assay on genomic DNA amplified the CDR3 region of rearranged TCR beta genes. Amplified TCR beta libraries were sequenced as 87-base-pair reads on the Illumina HiSeq System. As for how the authors treated the data: Across the 670 or so repertoires, a later analysis counted roughly 84 million unique TCR beta chains, roughly 11 million of which were shared by at least two donors. To remove PCR and sequencing errors, raw reads were error-corrected and collapsed into unique sequences using a nearest-neighbor algorithm that merged closely related sequences. V, D and J gene segments were assigned by aligning CDR3 sequences to IMGT reference sequences. For a sequence to be retained, a match of at least six nucleotides was required to both a V gene segment and a J gene segment. Rearrangements were called productive when the CDR3 lacked stop codons and stayed in frame with V and J; all others were non-productive. CDR3 was defined according to IMGT convention as the region running from the second conserved V-encoded cysteine to the conserved J-encoded phenylalanine. The earlier analysis of some 580 of the donors excluded any sequence lacking an unambiguous match to a single V gene segment. An earlier analysis of approximately 590 of the donors called V segments functional above 56.7% productive rearrangements and segregating when the between-donor standard deviation exceeded 5%. A statistical classification framework was developed to diagnose cytomegalovirus status using the catalog of TCR beta chain sequences. V and J gene assignment, in a later analysis, came from comparing TCR nucleotide sequences with IMGT/GENE-DB human TR gene sequences. The TCRdist pipeline was used in a later analysis to assign CDR3 sequences and most-parsimonious VDJ recombination scenarios. A later analysis defined each TCR beta chain by its CDR3 amino acid sequence plus V-gene family, and excluded reads lacking a unique V-gene family. As a way to deal with suspected cross-contamination and a sequencing artifact, a later analysis dropped roughly 620 nucleotide sequences that were highly shared and had low generation probability. A later analysis calculated a clonal expansion index for each public chain from normalized within-repertoire ranks of inferred template counts. Generation probabilities in a later analysis came from a VDJ recombination model fitted to out-of-frame rearrangements, and those results were checked against IGoR. A later analysis scored TCR-TCR, TCR-HLA and TCR-CMV co-occurrence with hypergeometric tests, applying a repertoire-size bias correction to TCR pairs. A later analysis estimated false discovery rates by permuting HLA or CMV assignments 20 times. In a later analysis, co-occurring TCRs were grouped using DBSCAN, with TCRdist sequence similarity added in when clustering inside HLA-allele-positive subsets. Repertoires with fewer than 30,000 or more than 120,000 public chains, plus five repertoires with anomalous nucleotide sharing, were excluded from co-occurrence clustering. In its TCRdb copy, this immuneACCESS table keeps in-frame sequences only and misses some clones. Where compared with another copy, unresolved V genes explain less than half of these, and the others have no known cause. V and J calls and clone size follow that table, whereas D and trimming were derived from the DNA. The sample table lists 270,000 or so clones, about nine tenths of them with a count of one. 1.5% to 2% of the sample rests with the top ten.

The TCR was taken from a girl aged 2-10 years in good health and CMV-seronegative. Sequencing used PBMCs. The V and J segments used are TRBV2 and TRBJ1-2; the junction holds 9 bases that match TRBD1. The DNA sequence is given as TGTGCCAGCAGTCAACGGGACAGGGACTATGGCTACACCTTC. This is translated as CASSQRDRDYGYTF.